The sample holds many counts of the clone carrying this T cell receptor (beta chain). Its antigen is as yet unknown. This specimen belongs to a study of T cells after yellow fever vaccination. TCRdb passed the 5' RACE reads through MiXCR, listing each CDR3 protein once. The sample lists approximately 510,000 distinct CDR3 sequences; around a fifth were seen once. Findings of the study overall: Detected again after the booster were most primary-vaccination clones, at 95% to 98% CD4 and 80% to 90% CD8. The secondary response was weaker but peaked faster, day 5 versus 15. A small proportion of clonotypes was detected in both the CD4 and CD8 compartments.

This TCR came from a man in his late teens or twenties who received the YFV17D yellow fever vaccine. Here the sequenced sample was PBMCs, taken less than 25 days after the first yellow fever vaccination.

For the CDR3, the DNA is TGTGCCAGCCCCGAAGGGATCAGACAAGAGACCCAGTACTTC. It codes for CASPEGIRQETQYF. This sequence joins TRBV2 and TRBJ2-5; no clear D. Looked up from germline, CDR1 is SNHLY and CDR2 is FYNNEI. The CDR3 length is 14 residues. Trimming shortened V by 8 bases and J by 2 bases, and 15 bases separated the two germline ends.